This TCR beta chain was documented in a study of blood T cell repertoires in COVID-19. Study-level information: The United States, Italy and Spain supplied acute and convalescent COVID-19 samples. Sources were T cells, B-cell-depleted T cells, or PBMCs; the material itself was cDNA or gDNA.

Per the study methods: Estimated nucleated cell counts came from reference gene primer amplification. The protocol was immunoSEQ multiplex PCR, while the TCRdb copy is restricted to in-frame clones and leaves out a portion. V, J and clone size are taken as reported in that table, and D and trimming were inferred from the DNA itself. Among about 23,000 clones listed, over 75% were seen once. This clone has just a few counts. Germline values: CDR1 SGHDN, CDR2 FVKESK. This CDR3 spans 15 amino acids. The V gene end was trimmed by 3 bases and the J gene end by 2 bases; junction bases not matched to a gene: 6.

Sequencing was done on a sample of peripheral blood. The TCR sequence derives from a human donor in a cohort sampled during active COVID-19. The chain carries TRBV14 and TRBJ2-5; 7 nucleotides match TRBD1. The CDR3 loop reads CASSQLKGQQETQYF. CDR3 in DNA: TGTGCCAGCAGCCAGTTAAAGGGACAGCAAGAGACCCAGTACTTC.